One sample yielded the 14 T cell receptor beta chains listed below, sequenced in a study of blood T cells in healthy people across ages. Through a sample-barcoded 5' primer and a J-beta primer mix, a second PCR was run for about 7 to 12 cycles. TCRdb reprocessed the 5' RACE reads with MiXCR, giving one entry per CDR3 protein. The sample lists about 970,000 distinct CDR3 sequences, approximately 50% occurring once. Sample: blood. The source of these receptors is a woman aged 60 to 75 in good health.

This clonotype was found a few times. V and J are TRBV15 and TRBJ2-7; 7 bases align to TRBD1. V dropped 3 bases and J dropped 2; count of bases not matched to a gene: 4. The V gene's germline CDR1 is LNHNV and CDR2 YYDKDF (reference sequence). The CDR3 is made up of 14 amino acids. CDR3 coding DNA: TGTGCCACCAGCAGCTGGGACAGCCCCTACGAGCAGTACTTC. Translating it yields CATSSWDSPYEQYF. Full variable domain (missing parts from reference TRBV15 and TRBJ2-7): DAMVIQNPRYQVTQFGKPVTLSCSQTLNHNVMYWYQQKSSQAPKLLFHYYDKDFNNEADTPDNFQSRRPNTSFCFLDIRSPGLGDTAMYLCATSSWDSPYEQYFGPGTRLTVT.

V is TRBV5-1 and J is TRBJ2-5; 11 positions match TRBD2. Germline V gene sequence: CDR1 SGHRS, CDR2 YFSETQ. The CDR3 runs 15 residues. V trimming: 4 bases; J trimming: 11 bases; junction bases outside the gene matches: 13. CDR3 residues: CASSTLAGEVDEQYF. The CDR3, as DNA: TGCGCCAGCAGCACACTAGCGGGAGAAGTGGATGAGCAGTACTTC.

The chain is built from TRBV20-1 and TRBJ2-1; a possible D gene is TRBD2 (5 bases). Germline lookup yields CDR1 DFQATT and CDR2 SNEGSKA (reference sequence). Trimming removed 5 bases from V and 2 bases from J, with 16 bases in between. The CDR3 has 15 amino acids. This CDR3 is CSAGAQAEAYNEQFF. CDR3 nucleotide sequence: TGCAGTGCTGGAGCCCAAGCGGAGGCCTACAATGAGCAGTTCTTC.

This clonotype was counted between two and nine times. DNA for the CDR3: TGCGCCAGCAGCCAAGAAGACAGGGGGCCCATCTATCGATTGTACTTC. Amino acids: CASSQEDRGPIYRLYF. The rearrangement uses TRBV4-3 and TRBJ2-7; 10 bases align to TRBD1. The CDR3 has 16 amino acids. CDR1 LGHNA and CDR2 YSLEER come from the germline V gene. V was pared by 0 bases and J by 12 bases, with 14 bases of the junction left unmatched.

A note on this clonotype: A much larger clonotype is one base distant, so this may be a read error. The chain couples TRBV29-1 to TRBJ2-7; 10 bases line up with TRBD1. The CDR3 sequence is 14 residues long. V shed 1 base, J shed 2 bases, and the junction held 2 bases outside the gene matches. CDR1 and CDR2 (germline): SQVTM, ANQGSEA. In DNA form, the CDR3 reads TGCAGCGTTGAAGTGGGGACAGGGGCCTACGAGCAGTACTTC. Translated, it gives CSVEVGTGAYEQYF.

The gene calls are TRBV28 and TRBJ2-7; TRBD2 aligns across 11 bases. Germline CDR1 and CDR2: MDHEN and SYDVKM. This CDR3 has 17 amino acids. The V segment lost 6 bases and the J segment 0 bases; nucleotides outside the gene matches: 10. CDR3 sequence: CASRRGRTSGRSYEQYF. The CDR3 DNA is TGTGCCAGCAGGAGAGGCCGGACTAGCGGGCGCTCCTACGAGCAGTACTTC.

The genes are TRBV29-1 and TRBJ2-7; 10 nucleotides agree with TRBD2. This CDR3 comprises 13 residues. The germline gives CDR1 SQVTM, CDR2 ANQGSEA. V shed 6 bases and J 3 bases; nucleotides not matched to a gene: 5. The CDR3 region is CSVTGTSDYEQYF. The CDR3 coding sequence is TGCAGCGTAACCGGGACTAGCGACTACGAGCAGTACTTC.

The chain uses TRBV28 and TRBJ2-7, with TRBD2 matching 8 bases. V trimming: 10 bases; J trimming: 5 bases; junction bases outside the gene matches: 13. The V gene's germline CDR1 is MDHEN and CDR2 SYDVKM. The CDR3 runs to 14 residues. The DNA for the CDR3 is TGTGCCACCAACCCCGGACTAGCATCCGACGAGCAGTACTTC. Protein product: CATNPGLASDEQYF.

The chain couples TRBV5-1 to TRBJ2-6, with D possibly being TRBD1 (5 bases). Germline V gene sequence: CDR1 SGHRS, CDR2 YFSETQ. The V and J ends lost 4 bases and 0 bases respectively, with 20 bases between them. CDR3 length equals 19 residues. CDR3 coding DNA: TGCGCCAGCAGCGCGACCCCCCAGGGTGGGTTCTCTGGGGCCAACGTCCTGACTTTC. It codes for CASSATPQGGFSGANVLTF.

This chain links TRBV4-1 with TRBJ2-1, with 11 bases that match TRBD2. Germline CDR1 reads MGHRA; CDR2 reads YSYEKL. Unmatched junction bases numbered 4, after V lost 2 bases and J lost 4 bases. The CDR3 spans 16 residues. The CDR3: CASSQPTSGSYNEQFF. In DNA form, the CDR3 reads TGCGCCAGCAGCCAACCCACTAGCGGGAGTTACAATGAGCAGTTCTTC.

This clonotype was detected a few times. The gene calls are TRBV10-3 and TRBJ2-3, with 7 bases fitting TRBD2. Germline CDR1 ENHRY, CDR2 SYGVKD. This CDR3 comprises 19 residues. Unmatched junction bases numbered 13, after V lost 0 bases and J lost 1 base. CDR3 in amino acids: CAISESGLDGSGGTDTQYF. For the CDR3, the DNA is TGTGCCATCAGTGAGTCAGGACTAGACGGGTCCGGCGGCACAGATACGCAGTATTTT.

The chain uses TRBV7-2 and TRBJ2-1, with D possibly being TRBD2 (6 bases). This CDR3 has 12 amino acids. Germline V lookup: CDR1 SGHTA, CDR2 FQGNSA. The V and J ends lost 4 bases and 15 bases respectively, with 16 bases between them. The CDR3 region is CASSSFGGVWFF. In nucleotides, the CDR3 is TGTGCCAGCAGCTCCTTCGGGGGAGTGTGGTTCTTC.

This chain uses TRBV6-6 with TRBJ2-3; D is undetermined. This CDR3 is built from 14 residues. Per germline, CDR1 MNHNY and CDR2 SVGAGI (reference sequence). The V end lost 8 bases, the J end lost 0 bases, and 12 bases lay between the germline ends. CDR3 sequence reads: CASWSAPSTDTQYF. DNA of the CDR3: TGTGCCAGCTGGTCAGCCCCTAGCACAGATACGCAGTATTTT.

The chain joins TRBV25-1 to TRBJ2-5, with 9 bases fitting TRBD1. Germline CDR1 is MGHDK and CDR2 is SYGVNS. With V trimmed by 3 bases and J by 0 bases, 8 bases remained unmatched. The CDR3 contains 17 residues. In DNA, the CDR3 is TGTGCCAGCAGTGAGCCTTCAGGACAGGGGTACCAAGAGACCCAGTACTTC. This encodes CASSEPSGQGYQETQYF.